The clone carrying this T cell receptor beta chain is a singleton in its sample. This sample is part of a study of CD8 T cells in ankylosing spondylitis. In germline, CDR1 is LNHDA, CDR2 SQIVND (reference sequence). The ends were cut back, 0 bases at V and 4 bases at J, with 12 bases in the middle. The CDR3 runs to 15 residues. MiXCR, run by TCRdb on the 5' RACE reads, gives a single entry per CDR3 protein. The data hold just over 350,000 distinct CDR3 sequences, with 20% to 25% observed a single time. Material: blood, either unsorted or a sorted T cell fraction (not recorded which). The chain recombines TRBV19 with TRBJ2-5; no firm D call. The receptor comes from a male donor with ankylosing spondylitis or in good health (not recorded which). The CDR3 region is CASSIEPGSGETQYF. The CDR3 region has the DNA TGTGCCAGTAGTATAGAGCCGGGCTCGGGAGAGACCCAGTACTTC.